Sequencing of this TCR beta chain was carried out in a study of blood T cell repertoires in COVID-19. Study background: The United States, Italy and Spain were the sources of the acute and convalescent COVID-19 samples.

This CDR3 is 14 amino acids long. V was shortened by 4 bases and J by 0 bases, with 7 bases between the two germline ends. CDR1 is LNHDA and CDR2 is SQIVND in the germline V gene (reference sequence). Clones were read by immunoSEQ multiplex PCR, and TCRdb kept only the in-frame ones, dropping some. The sample consists of approximately 220,000 clones, 65% to 85% of them appearing once. The V and J genes are TRBV19 and TRBJ2-1, with D unclear. The clonotype originates from a woman of 80 years or more with acute or convalescent COVID-19. The source material was peripheral blood. CDR3 residues: CASSTLSSYNEQFF. The CDR3 region has the DNA TGTGCCAGTAGTACTTTGAGCTCCTACAATGAGCAGTTCTTC. The whole variable domain, remainder taken from reference TRBV19 and TRBJ2-1, is DGGITQSPKYLFRKEGQNVTLSCEQNLNHDAMYWYRQDPGQGLRLIYYSQIVNDFQKGDIAEGYSVSREKKESFPLTVTSAQKNPTAFYLCASSTLSSYNEQFFGPGTRLTVL.